The text below deals with one T cell receptor beta chain. This sample was taken from a study of regulatory T cells in long-lasting Graves disease. Researchers made TCR beta libraries by using iRepertoire HTBI primers and running Arm-PCR on CDR3 regions. TCRdb reanalysed the multiplex PCR reads using MiXCR and keeps one entry per CDR3 protein. The sample has roughly 440,000 distinct CDR3 sequences, around 15% seen once; the top ten hold about 23%. Specified time point: newly diagnosed GD, antithyroid drugs for less than 3 months. Construction of the TCR library relied on RNA isolated from PBMCs. This same sample was also part of a study on T cells in Graves' hyperthyroidism and ophthalmopathy. Turning to that study: The primer set for the first-round RT-PCR of the TCR CDR3 was HTBI.

The clonotype was recovered from a woman between 18 and 29 years old with Graves disease. The input for sequencing was peripheral blood mononuclear cells (PBMCs), taken at new diagnosis, from a patient treated with antithyroid drugs.

CDR3 residues: CSALGTENAIYEQFF. The CDR3 DNA reads TGCAGTGCTCTGGGGACAGAAAACGCAATCTACGAGCAGTTCTTC. This chain connects TRBV20-1 to TRBJ2-1; 7 nucleotides agree with TRBD1. The length of the CDR3 is 15 residues. Trimming at V came to 5 bases and at J to 10 bases, leaving 17 bases not matched to a gene. CDR1 is DFQATT and CDR2 is SNEGSKA in the germline V gene (reference sequence).